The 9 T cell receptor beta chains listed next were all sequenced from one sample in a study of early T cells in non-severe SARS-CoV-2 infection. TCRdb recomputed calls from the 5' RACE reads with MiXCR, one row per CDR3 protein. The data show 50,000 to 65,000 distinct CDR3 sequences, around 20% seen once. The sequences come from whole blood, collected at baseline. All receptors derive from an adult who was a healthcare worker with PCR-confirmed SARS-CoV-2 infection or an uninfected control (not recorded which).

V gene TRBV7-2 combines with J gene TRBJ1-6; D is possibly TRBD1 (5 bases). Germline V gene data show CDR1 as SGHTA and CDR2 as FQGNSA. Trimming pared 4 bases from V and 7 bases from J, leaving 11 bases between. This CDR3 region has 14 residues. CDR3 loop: CASSSDSGNSPLHF. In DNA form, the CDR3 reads TGTGCCAGCAGCTCCGACAGTGGCAATTCACCCCTCCACTTT.

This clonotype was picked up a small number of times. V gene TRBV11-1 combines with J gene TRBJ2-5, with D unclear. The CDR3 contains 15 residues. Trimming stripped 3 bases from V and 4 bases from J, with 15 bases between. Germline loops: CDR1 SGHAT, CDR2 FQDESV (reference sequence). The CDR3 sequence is CASSFQAGVLETQYF. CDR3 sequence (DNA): TGTGCCAGCAGCTTCCAGGCAGGTGTTCTAGAGACCCAGTACTTC.

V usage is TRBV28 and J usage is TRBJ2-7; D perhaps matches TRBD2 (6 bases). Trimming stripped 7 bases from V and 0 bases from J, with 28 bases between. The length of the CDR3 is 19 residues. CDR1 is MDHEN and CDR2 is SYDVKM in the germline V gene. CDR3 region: CASIPAGRPMGGSSYEQYF. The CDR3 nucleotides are TGTGCCAGCATTCCGGCGGGGAGACCAATGGGAGGAAGCTCCTACGAGCAGTACTTC.

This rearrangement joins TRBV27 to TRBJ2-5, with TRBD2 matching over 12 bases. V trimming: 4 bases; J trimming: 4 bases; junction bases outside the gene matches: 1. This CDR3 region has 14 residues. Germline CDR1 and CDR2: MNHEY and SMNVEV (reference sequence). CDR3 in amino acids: CASSSGLAGETQYF. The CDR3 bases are TGTGCCAGCAGTTCGGGACTAGCGGGAGAGACCCAGTACTTC.

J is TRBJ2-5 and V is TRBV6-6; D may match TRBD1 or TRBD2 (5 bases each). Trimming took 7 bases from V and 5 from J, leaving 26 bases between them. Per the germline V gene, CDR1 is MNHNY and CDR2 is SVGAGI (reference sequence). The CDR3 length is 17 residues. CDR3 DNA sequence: TGTGCCAGCACCAGACTAATACTGCCGGGACGGGTGGAGACCCAGTACTTC. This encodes CASTRLILPGRVETQYF.

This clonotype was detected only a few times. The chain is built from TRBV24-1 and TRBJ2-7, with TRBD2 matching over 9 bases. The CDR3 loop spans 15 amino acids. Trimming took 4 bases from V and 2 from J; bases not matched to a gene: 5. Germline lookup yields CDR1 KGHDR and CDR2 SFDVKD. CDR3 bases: TGTGCCACCAGTGAAGCCGGGACTAGCACCTACGAGCAGTACTTC. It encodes CATSEAGTSTYEQYF.

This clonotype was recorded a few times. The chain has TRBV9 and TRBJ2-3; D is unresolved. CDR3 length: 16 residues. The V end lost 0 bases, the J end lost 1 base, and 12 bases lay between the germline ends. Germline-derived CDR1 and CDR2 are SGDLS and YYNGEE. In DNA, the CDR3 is TGTGCCAGCAGCGTAGATGTAGTCCGGGGCACAGATACGCAGTATTTT. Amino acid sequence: CASSVDVVRGTDTQYF.

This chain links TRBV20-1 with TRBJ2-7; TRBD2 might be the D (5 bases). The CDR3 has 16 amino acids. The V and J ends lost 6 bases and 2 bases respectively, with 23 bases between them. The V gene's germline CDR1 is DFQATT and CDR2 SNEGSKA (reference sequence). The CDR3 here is CSATTPGGHTTYEQYF. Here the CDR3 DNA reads TGCAGTGCCACTACCCCCGGCGGGCATACCACCTACGAGCAGTACTTC.

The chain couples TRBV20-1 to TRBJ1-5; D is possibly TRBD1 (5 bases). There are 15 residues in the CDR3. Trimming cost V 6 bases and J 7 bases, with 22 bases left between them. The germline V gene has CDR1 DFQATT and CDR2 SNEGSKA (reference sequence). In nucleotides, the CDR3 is TGCAGTGCCACCGGCGGCCAGGGAAGTTTGCAGCCCCAGCATTTT. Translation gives CSATGGQGSLQPQHF.